There are many counts of the clone carrying this TCR beta chain. These data belong to a study of blood T cells in healthy people across ages. A J-beta primer mix and a sample-barcoded 5' primer were used in a second PCR of roughly 6 to 11 cycles. The template-switch adaptor was a 5' adaptor with 12 random nucleotides. It tagged each cDNA molecule. Each CDR3 protein gets one entry after TCRdb re-called the 5' RACE reads with MiXCR. The table shows 750,000 or so distinct CDR3 sequences, with about 25% occurring only once. These same data were also listed under a study on T cells of mothers and their children.

The TCR comes from a boy younger than 18 in good health. The sample comprised blood.

CDR3 bases: TGCGCCAGCAGCTTGGGAGGGGCCAAGAACACTGAAGCTTTCTTT. Translated: CASSLGGAKNTEAFF. V usage is TRBV5-1 and J usage is TRBJ1-1; weak D call: TRBD1 (5 bases). Germline-derived CDR1 and CDR2 are SGHRS and YFSETQ. CDR3 length: 15 residues. V was pared by 0 bases and J by 1 base, with 10 bases between.